The present T cell receptor beta chain was sequenced within a study of blood T cell repertoires in COVID-19. Germline CDR1 reads ENHRY; CDR2 reads SYGVKD. The V segment lost 4 bases and the J segment 6 bases; nucleotides outside the gene matches: 10. The CDR3 is 16 residues long. Sequencing used immunoSEQ multiplex PCR; TCRdb keeps in-frame clones, though not all of them. The sample shows some 260,000 clones, approximately 89% of them seen only once. This chain uses TRBV10-3 with TRBJ2-1; 9 nucleotides agree with TRBD1. This receptor was taken from a woman between 25 and 40 years old with COVID-19, enrolled during active disease. Sequenced material: peripheral blood. The CDR3 coding sequence is TGTGCCATCAGTGGGAAATTGGGACAGGGAAGCAATGAGCAGTTCTTC. It encodes CAISGKLGQGSNEQFF.